Below, 27 T cell receptor beta chains from the same sample are listed, as sequenced in a study of blood T cell repertoires in COVID-19. This table comes from immunoSEQ multiplex PCR, and its TCRdb copy is limited to in-frame clones, with some not included. Of a few hundred thousand clones in the sample, more than 75% were seen once. Sequences were obtained from peripheral blood. The receptors originated from a woman between 45 and 65 years old who had recovered from COVID-19.

In DNA form, the CDR3 reads TGTGCCAGCAGCAAAATGCGGGCGGAGAGGTTAGGCACTGAAGCTTTCTTT. Translating gives CASSKMRAERLGTEAFF. The chain carries TRBV21-1 and TRBJ1-1. TRBV21-1 is given as a pseudogene. The CDR3 has 17 amino acids.

The gene calls are TRBV5-1 and TRBJ2-7; maybe TRBD2 (5 bases). CDR3 length: 15 residues. Trimming cost V 4 bases and J 3 bases, with 17 bases left between them. The germline gives CDR1 SGHRS, CDR2 YFSETQ. The CDR3 DNA sequence: TGCGCCAGCAGCCCTGCACTGGGGAGCGGCTACGAGCAGTACTTC. This encodes CASSPALGSGYEQYF.

The gene calls are TRBV6-6 and TRBJ1-4; weak D call: TRBD1 (5 bases). This CDR3 contains 16 residues. Germline V gives CDR1 MNHNY, CDR2 SVGAGI (reference sequence). The germline V and J ends were trimmed by 0 bases and 7 bases, with 15 bases remaining between them. This chain's CDR3 is CASSYSLQGYIEKLFF. The CDR3 nucleotides are TGTGCCAGCAGTTACTCCCTCCAGGGATATATTGAAAAACTGTTTTTT.

The chain uses TRBV28 and TRBJ2-3, with a weak D call TRBD1 (5 bases). Germline loops: CDR1 MDHEN, CDR2 SYDVKM. The CDR3 has 15 residues. The ends were cut back, 0 bases at V and 0 bases at J, with 7 bases in the middle. The CDR3 loop is CASSLWGQSTDTQYF. The CDR3 DNA reads as TGTGCCAGCAGTTTATGGGGGCAGAGCACAGATACGCAGTATTTT.

The chain uses TRBV27 and TRBJ2-5; perhaps TRBD2 as D (6 bases). The V end was cut by 6 bases, the J end by 5 bases, with 13 bases between. There are 13 residues in the CDR3. Germline V CDR1 and CDR2: MNHEY, SMNVEV (reference sequence). CDR3 protein: CASSSRRVETQYF. CDR3 DNA sequence: TGTGCCAGCAGCTCACGGAGGGTGGAGACCCAGTACTTC.

The rearrangement joins TRBV2 to TRBJ1-1; 7 nucleotides agree with TRBD1. In germline, CDR1 is SNHLY, CDR2 FYNNEI. This CDR3 is 13 amino acids long. The trim removed 9 bases at V and 1 base at J, leaving 5 bases unmatched. The CDR3 loop is CASRGQTNTEAFF. In DNA form, the CDR3 reads TGTGCCAGTAGGGGACAGACGAACACTGAAGCTTTCTTT. Filled out from reference TRBV2 and TRBJ1-1, the complete variable domain reads EPEVTQTPSHQVTQMGQEVILRCVPISNHLYFYWYRQILGQKVEFLVSFYNNEISEKSEIFDDQFSVERPDGSNFTLKIRSTKLEDSAMYFCASRGQTNTEAFFGQGTRLTVV.

This clone was found a few times. The V and J genes are TRBV3-1 (or the pseudogene TRBV3-2) and TRBJ2-7; D remains ambiguous. From germline, CDR1 is LGHDT and CDR2 YNNKEL (reference sequence). V gave up 7 bases and J gave up 2 bases, with 12 bases separating them. The CDR3 runs to 13 residues. The CDR3 DNA sequence: TGTGCCAGCACCGCCGCGATTCCCTACGAGCAGTACTTC. Translated: CASTAAIPYEQYF.

CDR3 bases: TGTGCCAGCAGCTTAGTCAGGTTGAACACTGAAGCTTTCTTT. This gives the protein CASSLVRLNTEAFF. V is TRBV13 and J is TRBJ1-1; D is unclear. The CDR3 totals 14 residues. The V and J ends lost 1 base and 0 bases respectively, with 6 bases between them. Looked up from germline, CDR1 is PRHDT and CDR2 is FYEKMQ (reference sequence).

Written as DNA, the CDR3 is TGTGCCAGCAGCGAACCGGGGATGAACACTGAAGCTTTCTTT. It encodes CASSEPGMNTEAFF. The chain is built from TRBV14 and TRBJ1-1; D is uncertain. The V end was cut by 5 bases, the J end by 0 bases, with 10 bases between. Germline V gives CDR1 SGHDN, CDR2 FVKESK. The CDR3 has 14 amino acids. Together with reference TRBV14 and TRBJ1-1, the CDR3 gives the full variable domain: EAGVTQFPSHSVIEKGQTVTLRCDPISGHDNLYWYRRVMGKEIKFLLHFVKESKQDESGMPNNRFLAERTGGTYSTLKVQPAELEDSGVYFCASSEPGMNTEAFFGQGTRLTVV.

The chain couples TRBV5-6 to TRBJ2-1; 9 bases map to TRBD2. The germline CDR1 and CDR2 sequences are SGHDT and YYEEEE. V shed 1 base and J 2 bases; nucleotides not matched to a gene: 4. The CDR3 spans 16 residues. CDR3 amino acids: CASSLLAGATYNEQFF. The CDR3 nucleotides read TGTGCCAGCAGCTTGTTAGCGGGAGCTACCTACAATGAGCAGTTCTTC.

V gene TRBV10-3 combines with J gene TRBJ1-1; D remains unclear. Trimming cost V 2 bases and J 6 bases, with 10 bases left between them. Germline lookup yields CDR1 ENHRY and CDR2 SYGVKD. The CDR3 consists of 13 residues. The CDR3 here is CAISESEVAEAFF. As DNA, the CDR3 is TGTGCCATCAGTGAGAGTGAGGTGGCTGAAGCTTTCTTT.

This clone appeared a single time. V is TRBV6-6 and J is TRBJ2-1, with 9 bases matching TRBD2. The CDR3 is 16 residues long. From germline, CDR1 is MNHNY and CDR2 SVGAGI (reference sequence). V lost 0 bases and J lost 10; bases outside the gene matches: 10. This chain's CDR3 is CASSYSMASGVNEQFF. The CDR3 coding sequence is TGTGCCAGCAGTTACTCTATGGCTAGCGGGGTTAACGAGCAGTTCTTC.

V and J are TRBV7-2 and TRBJ2-1, with D tentatively TRBD2 (7 bases). Trimming stripped 3 bases from V and 8 bases from J, with 20 bases between. The CDR3 runs to 16 residues. Germline CDR1 and CDR2: SGHTA and FQGNSA. The CDR3 DNA sequence: TGTGCCAGCAGCTTGAATTCTGGGAGGGAGGGGGATGAGCAGTTCTTC. Residues: CASSLNSGREGDEQFF.

The genes are TRBV3-1 (or the pseudogene TRBV3-2) and TRBJ2-5, with unresolved D. The CDR3 length is 13 residues. V gave up 3 bases and J gave up 5 bases, with 10 bases separating them. Germline CDR1 is LGHDT and CDR2 is YNNKEL (reference sequence). In DNA, the CDR3 is TGTGCCAGCAGCCAGAGAGGTCACGAGACCCAGTACTTC. Encoded protein: CASSQRGHETQYF.

This clone has just one count. The V call is TRBV5-1, the J call TRBJ2-1; the D gene is possibly TRBD2 (5 bases). The CDR3 consists of 12 residues. Germline V gene sequence: CDR1 SGHRS, CDR2 YFSETQ. V was pared by 4 bases and J by 3 bases, with 5 bases between. CDR3: CASSRDYNEQFF. In DNA, the CDR3 is TGCGCCAGCAGCCGGGACTACAATGAGCAGTTCTTC. Filled out from reference TRBV5-1 and TRBJ2-1, the complete variable domain reads KAGVTQTPRYLIKTRGQQVTLSCSPISGHRSVSWYQQTPGQGLQFLFEYFSETQRNKGNFPGRFSGRQFSNSRSEMNVSTLELGDSALYLCASSRDYNEQFFGPGTRLTVL.

V and J are TRBV19 and TRBJ2-7, with a possible D match to TRBD2 (5 bases). Trimming removed 6 bases at V and 4 bases at J, with 19 bases between. Germline V gene lookup returns CDR1 LNHDA and CDR2 SQIVND (reference sequence). The CDR3 runs to 15 residues. CDR3: CASRVSGEGLYEQYF. The CDR3 DNA reads as TGTGCCAGTAGGGTAAGCGGCGAGGGCCTTTACGAGCAGTACTTC.

The gene calls are TRBV7-2 and TRBJ2-7; 7 bases are a match to TRBD1. From germline, CDR1 is SGHTA and CDR2 FQGNSA. The junction had 2 bases not matched to a gene; V was cut back by 1 base and J by 5 bases. This CDR3 region has 13 residues. CDR3 in amino acids: CASSLVGGDEQYF. CDR3 in DNA: TGTGCCAGCAGCTTAGTAGGGGGCGACGAGCAGTACTTC. The whole variable domain, remainder taken from reference TRBV7-2 and TRBJ2-7, is GAGVSQSPSNKVTEKGKDVELRCDPISGHTALYWYRQSLGQGLEFLIYFQGNSAPDKSGLPSDRFSAERTGGSVSTLTIQRTQQEDSAVYLCASSLVGGDEQYFGPGTRLTVT.

This chain uses TRBV5-6 with TRBJ2-5, with D unclear. V was cut by 2 bases and J by 5 bases, with 13 bases left in between. Germline V gives CDR1 SGHDT, CDR2 YYEEEE. This CDR3 region has 14 residues. Here the CDR3 reads CASSFDTSRETQYF. CDR3 nucleotides: TGTGCCAGCAGCTTCGACACCTCAAGGGAGACCCAGTACTTC.

The chain joins TRBV2 to TRBJ1-1, with a weak D call TRBD1 (5 bases). The CDR3 is made up of 14 amino acids. Germline V gene lookup returns CDR1 SNHLY and CDR2 FYNNEI. Trimming removed 5 bases from V and 1 base from J, with 11 bases in between. The CDR3 DNA is TGTGCCAGCAGTTCGACAGAGAGGAACACTGAAGCTTTCTTT. This translates into CASSSTERNTEAFF. Using reference TRBV2 and TRBJ1-1 for the parts outside the CDR3, the full variable domain is EPEVTQTPSHQVTQMGQEVILRCVPISNHLYFYWYRQILGQKVEFLVSFYNNEISEKSEIFDDQFSVERPDGSNFTLKIRSTKLEDSAMYFCASSSTERNTEAFFGQGTRLTVV.

The chain combines TRBV3-1 (or the pseudogene TRBV3-2) with TRBJ1-3; tentative D call: TRBD1 (6 bases). V was clipped by 6 bases and J by 2 bases, with 11 bases between them. The CDR3 extends over 14 amino acids. Germline V gene sequence: CDR1 LGHDT, CDR2 YNNKEL (reference sequence). The CDR3 here is CASRSRGPGNTIYF. The CDR3 DNA reads TGTGCCAGCAGGTCCAGGGGCCCTGGAAACACCATATATTTT.

This chain links TRBV6-6 with TRBJ1-6; no clear D. CDR3 size: 15 residues. Germline-derived CDR1 and CDR2 are MNHNY and SVGAGI (reference sequence). V was pared by 2 bases and J by 4 bases, with 9 bases between. DNA for the CDR3: TGTGCCAGCAGTTACAGGGAGTCTTATAATTCACCCCTCCACTTT. Its protein is CASSYRESYNSPLHF.

V gene TRBV28 combines with J gene TRBJ1-1; TRBD1 is a possible D gene (6 bases). Germline CDR1 and CDR2: MDHEN and SYDVKM. V was shortened by 7 bases and J by 3 bases, with 9 bases between the two germline ends. This CDR3 spans 12 amino acids. CDR3 sequence: CASTPGDTEAFF. DNA for the CDR3: TGTGCCAGCACTCCAGGGGACACTGAAGCTTTCTTT. Full variable domain (remainder filled in from reference TRBV28 and TRBJ1-1): DVKVTQSSRYLVKRTGEKVFLECVQDMDHENMFWYRQDPGLGLRLIYFSYDVKMKEKGDIPEGYSVSREKKERFSLILESASTNQTSMYLCASTPGDTEAFFGQGTRLTVV.

V is TRBV19 and J is TRBJ1-6; TRBD1 matches at 9 bases. CDR3 length: 14 amino acids. Germline loops: CDR1 LNHDA, CDR2 SQIVND (reference sequence). The V segment lost 7 bases and the J segment 11 bases; nucleotides outside the gene matches: 9. The CDR3 coding sequence is TGTGCCAGTACGGCATCGGGACAGGGAGCACCCCTCCACTTT. It translates to CASTASGQGAPLHF.

The chain joins TRBV6-1 to TRBJ1-1; 7 bases line up with TRBD1. Germline trimming cut 3 bases from V and 5 bases from J; bases unmatched to any gene: 3. Germline V lookup: CDR1 MNHNS, CDR2 SASEGT. The CDR3 spans 13 residues. CDR3 sequence: CASSDQGGTEAFF. The CDR3 DNA sequence: TGTGCCAGCAGTGATCAGGGGGGAACTGAAGCTTTCTTT.

The rearrangement joins TRBV11-2 to TRBJ1-1; D is possibly TRBD1 (5 bases). From germline, CDR1 is SGHAT and CDR2 FQNNGV. V was cut by 5 bases and J by 5 bases, with 12 bases left in between. The CDR3 contains 13 residues. The CDR3 loop is CASSLSGGTEAFF. CDR3 DNA sequence: TGTGCCAGCAGCCTTTCGGGGGGAACTGAAGCTTTCTTT.

The V and J genes are TRBV30 and TRBJ2-7; D perhaps matches TRBD2 (5 bases). V lost 2 bases, J lost 5 bases, and 13 bases lay in between. There are 13 residues in the CDR3. Germline CDR1 GTSNPN, CDR2 SVGIG (reference sequence). CDR3 residues: CAWSSPGYHEQYF. The CDR3 bases are TGTGCCTGGAGTTCGCCGGGGTACCACGAGCAGTACTTC.

The chain joins TRBV19 to TRBJ2-3; 8 bases line up with TRBD2. V was clipped by 5 bases and J by 4 bases; unmatched bases: 8. CDR3 length: 15 residues. Germline values: CDR1 LNHDA, CDR2 SQIVND (reference sequence). The CDR3: CASSPAGVEADTQYF. The CDR3 nucleotides are TGTGCCAGTAGTCCAGCGGGAGTTGAGGCAGATACGCAGTATTTT.